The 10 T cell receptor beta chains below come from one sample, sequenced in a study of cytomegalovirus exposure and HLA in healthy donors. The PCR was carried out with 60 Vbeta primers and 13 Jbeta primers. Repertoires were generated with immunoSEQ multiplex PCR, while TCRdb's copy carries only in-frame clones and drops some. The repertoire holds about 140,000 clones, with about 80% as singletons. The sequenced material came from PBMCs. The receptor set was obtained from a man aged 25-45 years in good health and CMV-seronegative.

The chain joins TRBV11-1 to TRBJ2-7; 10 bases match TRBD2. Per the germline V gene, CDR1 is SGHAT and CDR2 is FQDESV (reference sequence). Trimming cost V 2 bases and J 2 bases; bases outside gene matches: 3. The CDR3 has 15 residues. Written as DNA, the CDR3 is TGTGCCAGCAGCTTATTAGCGGGAGGCCCCTACGAGCAGTACTTC. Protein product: CASSLLAGGPYEQYF. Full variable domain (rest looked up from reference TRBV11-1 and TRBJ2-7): EAEVAQSPRYKITEKSQAVAFWCDPISGHATLYWYRQILGQGPELLVQFQDESVVDDSQLPKDRFSAERLKGVDSTLKIQPAELGDSAMYLCASSLLAGGPYEQYFGPGTRLTVT.

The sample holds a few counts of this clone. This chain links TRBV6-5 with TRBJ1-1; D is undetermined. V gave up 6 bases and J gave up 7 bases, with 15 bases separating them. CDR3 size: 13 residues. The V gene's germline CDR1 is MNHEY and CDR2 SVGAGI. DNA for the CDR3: TGTGCCAGCAGCAGGACTCCTCGGGGTGAAGCTTTCTTT. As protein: CASSRTPRGEAFF.

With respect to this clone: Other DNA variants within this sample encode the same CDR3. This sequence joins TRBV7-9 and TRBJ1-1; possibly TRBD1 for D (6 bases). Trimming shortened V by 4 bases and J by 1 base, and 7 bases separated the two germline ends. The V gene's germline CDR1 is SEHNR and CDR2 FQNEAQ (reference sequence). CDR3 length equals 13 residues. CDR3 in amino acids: CASSSQGNTEAFF. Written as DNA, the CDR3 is TGTGCCAGCAGCTCACAGGGGAACACTGAAGCTTTCTTT.

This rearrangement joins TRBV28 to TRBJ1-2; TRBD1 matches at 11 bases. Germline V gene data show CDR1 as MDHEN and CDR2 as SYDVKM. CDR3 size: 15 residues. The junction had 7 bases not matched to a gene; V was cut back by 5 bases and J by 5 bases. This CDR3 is CASSSRDRGWYGYTF. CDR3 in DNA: TGTGCCAGCAGTAGCCGGGACAGGGGGTGGTATGGCTACACCTTC.

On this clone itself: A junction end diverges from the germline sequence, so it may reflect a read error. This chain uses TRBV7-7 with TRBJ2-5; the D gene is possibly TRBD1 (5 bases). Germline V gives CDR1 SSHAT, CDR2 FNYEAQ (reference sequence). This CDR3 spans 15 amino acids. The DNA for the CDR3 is TGTGCTAGCAGCCGTGTGGGGCTAACCCAAGAGACCCAGTACTTC. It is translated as CASSRVGLTQETQYF.

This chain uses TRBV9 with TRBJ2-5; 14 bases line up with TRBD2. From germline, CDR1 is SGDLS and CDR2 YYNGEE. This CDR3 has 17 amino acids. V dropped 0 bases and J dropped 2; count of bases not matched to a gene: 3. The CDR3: CASSVGLAGGGQETQYF. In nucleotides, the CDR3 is TGTGCCAGCAGCGTAGGACTAGCGGGAGGGGGACAAGAGACCCAGTACTTC.

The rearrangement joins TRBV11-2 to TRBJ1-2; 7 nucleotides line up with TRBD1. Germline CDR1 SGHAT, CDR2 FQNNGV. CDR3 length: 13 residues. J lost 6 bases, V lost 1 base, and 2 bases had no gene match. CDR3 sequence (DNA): TGTGCCAGCAGCTTAGGCACAGGGGATGGCTACACCTTC. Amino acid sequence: CASSLGTGDGYTF.

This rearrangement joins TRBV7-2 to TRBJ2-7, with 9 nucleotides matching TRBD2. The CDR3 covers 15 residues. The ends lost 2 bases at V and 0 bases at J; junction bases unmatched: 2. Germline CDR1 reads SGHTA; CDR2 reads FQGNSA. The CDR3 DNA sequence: TGTGCCAGCAGCTTAACTAGCGGGCACTCCTACGAGCAGTACTTC. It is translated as CASSLTSGHSYEQYF.

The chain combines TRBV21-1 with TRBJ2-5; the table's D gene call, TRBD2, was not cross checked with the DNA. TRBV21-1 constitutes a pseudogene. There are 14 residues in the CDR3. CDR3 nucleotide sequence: TGTGCCGTATCCCAAGGGGGGGGACGAGAGACCCAGTACTTC. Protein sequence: CAVSQGGGRETQYF.

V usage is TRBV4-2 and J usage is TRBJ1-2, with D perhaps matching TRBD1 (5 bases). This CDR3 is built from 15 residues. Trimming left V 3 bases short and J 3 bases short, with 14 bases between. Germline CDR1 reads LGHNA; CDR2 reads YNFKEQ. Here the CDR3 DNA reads TGTGCCAGCAGCCAGGGGGGTGTATTGGACTATGGCTACACCTTC. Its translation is CASSQGGVLDYGYTF.